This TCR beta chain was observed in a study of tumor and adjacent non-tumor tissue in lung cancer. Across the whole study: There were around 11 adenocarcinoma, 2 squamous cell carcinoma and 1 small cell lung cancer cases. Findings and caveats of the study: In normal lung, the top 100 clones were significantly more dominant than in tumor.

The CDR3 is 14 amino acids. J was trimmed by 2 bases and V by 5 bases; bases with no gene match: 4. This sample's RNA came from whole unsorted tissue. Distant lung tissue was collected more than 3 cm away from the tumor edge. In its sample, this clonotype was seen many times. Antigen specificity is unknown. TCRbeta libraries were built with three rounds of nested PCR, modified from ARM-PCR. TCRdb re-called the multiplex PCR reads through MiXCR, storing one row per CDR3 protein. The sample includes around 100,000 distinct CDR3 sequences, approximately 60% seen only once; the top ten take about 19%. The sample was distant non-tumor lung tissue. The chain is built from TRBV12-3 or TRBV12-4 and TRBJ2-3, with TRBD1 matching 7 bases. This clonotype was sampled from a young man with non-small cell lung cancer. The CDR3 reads CASSRDSPTDTQYF. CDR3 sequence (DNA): TGTGCCAGCAGTAGGGACAGTCCCACAGATACGCAGTATTTT.